These 22 T cell receptor beta chains originate from one sample sequenced in a study of long-term antiretroviral therapy in people with HIV. The assay, immunoSEQ v3.0, was run at survey level. Some clones are missing from TCRdb's copy, which holds only in-frame ones; the method was immunoSEQ multiplex PCR. Counted here are about 22,000 clones, around 82% occurring once; the ten biggest clones make up 8.1%. This specimen consisted of unsorted PBMCs, obtained at the start of antiretroviral therapy. These receptors came from a man aged 45-65 years with HIV.

This chain links TRBV10-1 with TRBJ2-1; D may correspond to TRBD1 or TRBD2 (5 bases each). Germline values: CDR1 WNHNN, CDR2 SYGVQD (reference sequence). The CDR3 is 16 amino acids. Trimming took off 5 bases at V and 0 bases at J, with 14 bases between the two ends. CDR3 coding DNA: TGCGCCAGCAGTTCGGGGTGGGGGAGCTCCTACAATGAGCAGTTCTTC. Amino acids: CASSSGWGSSYNEQFF.

V gene TRBV2 combines with J gene TRBJ2-7; 8 bases agree with TRBD2. V lost 4 bases to trimming and J lost 4 bases; unmatched junction nucleotides: 3. CDR3 length equals 13 residues. In germline, CDR1 is SNHLY, CDR2 FYNNEI. CDR3: CASSGRGGYEQYF. For the CDR3, the DNA is TGTGCCAGCAGTGGCCGCGGGGGGTACGAGCAGTACTTC. The full variable domain, rest sourced from reference TRBV2 and TRBJ2-7, is EPEVTQTPSHQVTQMGQEVILRCVPISNHLYFYWYRQILGQKVEFLVSFYNNEISEKSEIFDDQFSVERPDGSNFTLKIRSTKLEDSAMYFCASSGRGGYEQYFGPGTRLTVT.

This clone occurred a few times. The rearrangement links TRBV20-1 to TRBJ2-7; no reliable D call. Trimming took 3 bases from V and 10 from J, leaving 13 bases between them. This CDR3 spans 11 amino acids. Looked up from germline, CDR1 is DFQATT and CDR2 is SNEGSKA (reference sequence). The CDR3 region is CSARSLRGQYF. For the CDR3, the DNA is TGCAGTGCTAGGTCCCTACGAGGACAGTACTTC.

This chain links TRBV15 with TRBJ2-2, with D possibly being TRBD1 or TRBD2 (5 bases each). The CDR3 length is 17 residues. Germline V lookup: CDR1 LNHNV, CDR2 YYDKDF (reference sequence). V gave up 5 bases and J gave up 1 base, with 17 bases separating them. The CDR3 loop is CATSFHTWDVNTGELFF. The CDR3 nucleotides read TGTGCCACCAGCTTTCATACCTGGGACGTGAACACCGGGGAGCTGTTTTTT.

The rearrangement uses TRBV5-6 and TRBJ2-7, with a possible D match to TRBD1 (6 bases). Germline V gives CDR1 SGHDT, CDR2 YYEEEE. The germline V and J ends were trimmed by 4 bases and 3 bases, with 20 bases remaining between them. The CDR3 runs to 16 residues. This CDR3 reads CASSQQHRVYGYEQYF. In DNA form, the CDR3 reads TGTGCCAGCAGCCAACAACACAGGGTTTACGGCTACGAGCAGTACTTC.

The V gene is TRBV27, the J gene TRBJ2-4; no clear D. The length of the CDR3 is 13 residues. Germline assignment: CDR1 MNHEY and CDR2 SMNVEV (reference sequence). V was pared by 6 bases and J by 0 bases, with 6 bases between. The CDR3 DNA reads as TGTGCCAGCAGCTGGGGAGCCAAAAACATTCAGTACTTC. As protein: CASSWGAKNIQYF.

The chain carries TRBV4-1 and TRBJ1-1, with a tentative D call TRBD1 (5 bases). CDR3 length: 16 residues. CDR1 and CDR2 from the germline V gene are MGHRA and YSYEKL. V gave up 2 bases and J gave up 0 bases, with 13 bases separating them. This CDR3 is CASSQINTGLNTEAFF. DNA of the CDR3: TGCGCCAGCAGCCAAATAAACACAGGTTTGAACACTGAAGCTTTCTTT.

The genes are TRBV28 and TRBJ2-7; possibly TRBD1 for D (6 bases). V lost 9 bases and J 0 bases, leaving 15 bases between the germline ends. This CDR3 is 14 amino acids long. Germline CDR1 MDHEN, CDR2 SYDVKM. The CDR3 sequence: CASGQTFLSYEQYF. In DNA, the CDR3 is TGTGCCAGTGGACAGACCTTCCTCTCCTACGAGCAGTACTTC.

The genes are TRBV4-2 and TRBJ2-4; D perhaps matches TRBD1 (6 bases). Per the germline V gene, CDR1 is LGHNA and CDR2 is YNFKEQ. The V and J ends lost 0 bases and 0 bases respectively, with 15 bases between them. The CDR3 totals 18 residues. CDR3 nucleotides: TGTGCCAGCAGCCAAGAGATGGGAACAGGGCTAGCCAAAAACATTCAGTACTTC. Its translation is CASSQEMGTGLAKNIQYF.

The CDR3 loop reads CASSEIVQTGGYTF. DNA of the CDR3: TGTGCCAGCAGTGAAATAGTGCAGACGGGTGGCTACACCTTC. The chain has TRBV2 and TRBJ1-2; no firm D call. Trimming stripped 2 bases from V and 7 bases from J, with 14 bases between. The CDR3 totals 14 residues. The germline V gene has CDR1 SNHLY and CDR2 FYNNEI.

This clone was observed a handful of times. This rearrangement joins TRBV30 to TRBJ2-3; D possibly corresponds to TRBD2 (5 bases). This CDR3 is 15 amino acids long. Germline CDR1 is GTSNPN and CDR2 is SVGIG (reference sequence). Trimming shortened V by 0 bases and J by 0 bases, and 10 bases separated the two germline ends. The CDR3 region has the DNA TGTGCCTGGAGTGTACTCGGGGATAGCACAGATACGCAGTATTTT. Amino acids: CAWSVLGDSTDTQYF.

The rearrangement joins TRBV6-1 to TRBJ2-5; tentative D call: TRBD1 (7 bases). The CDR3 spans 15 residues. V lost 3 bases to trimming and J lost 4 bases, with 15 bases between them. Germline V gene lookup returns CDR1 MNHNS and CDR2 SASEGT. The CDR3 DNA follows: TGTGCCAGCAGTGATGCGGCAGGGGGAGGAGAGACCCAGTACTTC. Protein product: CASSDAAGGGETQYF.

The CDR3 sequence is CASSRSTPRSEAFF. The CDR3 DNA reads as TGTGCCAGCAGTCGATCGACACCCCGATCTGAAGCTTTCTTT. The chain links TRBV6-5 to TRBJ1-1; D remains unclear. The CDR3 runs 14 residues. Germline CDR1 and CDR2: MNHEY and SVGAGI. V lost 5 bases and J lost 6, with 16 bases in between.

This chain joins TRBV29-1 and TRBJ2-7; possible D gene TRBD2, 7 bases. This CDR3 has 13 amino acids. Germline values: CDR1 SQVTM, CDR2 ANQGSEA. The V gene lost 5 bases and the J gene lost 5 bases, with 16 bases spanning the gap. CDR3: CSVNGGAGDEQYF. The CDR3 nucleotides are TGCAGCGTTAATGGGGGGGCGGGGGACGAGCAGTACTTC.

This clone was seen a single time. The chain joins TRBV5-4 to TRBJ2-1, with 7 bases fitting TRBD2. The CDR3 contains 17 residues. CDR1 is SGHNT and CDR2 is YYREEE in the germline V gene (reference sequence). J was trimmed by 6 bases and V by 0 bases; bases with no gene match: 12. The CDR3, as DNA: TGTGCCAGCAGCTTGGACCTATTGGCGGGAGCCTTCAATGAGCAGTTCTTC. Encoded protein: CASSLDLLAGAFNEQFF. The variable domain in full, completed from reference TRBV5-4 and TRBJ2-1, reads ETGVTQSPTHLIKTRGQQVTLRCSSQSGHNTVSWYQQALGQGPQFIFQYYREEENGRGNFPPRFSGLQFPNYSSELNVNALELDDSALYLCASSLDLLAGAFNEQFFGPGTRLTVL.

The chain uses TRBV28 and TRBJ2-5; weak D call: TRBD2 (5 bases). Germline V gene lookup returns CDR1 MDHEN and CDR2 SYDVKM. The CDR3 extends over 14 amino acids. The germline V and J ends were trimmed by 2 bases and 5 bases, with 12 bases remaining between them. This chain's CDR3 is CASSLQGPGETQYF. CDR3 nucleotides: TGTGCCAGCAGTTTACAAGGACCGGGGGAGACCCAGTACTTC.

This clone was detected a few times. This chain connects TRBV4-2 to TRBJ2-1; the D gene is possibly TRBD1 (6 bases). Germline V gives CDR1 LGHNA, CDR2 YNFKEQ. V was trimmed by 7 bases and J by 8 bases, leaving 24 bases between them. The CDR3 sequence is 16 residues long. CDR3 amino acids: CASTLGLGGIGDEQFF. DNA for the CDR3: TGTGCCAGCACCCTAGGTTTAGGGGGTATTGGGGATGAGCAGTTCTTC.

The chain couples TRBV5-5 to TRBJ1-6, with no clear D. The germline CDR1 and CDR2 sequences are SGHKS and YYEKEE (reference sequence). This CDR3 region has 16 residues. V lost 0 bases and J 10 bases, leaving 17 bases between the germline ends. CDR3 protein: CASSLALADTQSPLHF. CDR3 nucleotides: TGTGCCAGCAGCTTGGCCTTGGCAGATACCCAGTCACCCCTCCACTTT.

This clone counts as medium-sized. The gene calls are TRBV5-4 and TRBJ1-2; 7 bases line up with TRBD1. The J segment lost 6 bases and the V segment lost 4 bases, leaving 9 bases of the junction unmatched. Germline V CDR1 and CDR2: SGHNT, YYREEE (reference sequence). There are 14 residues in the CDR3. The CDR3 DNA reads as TGTGCCAGCAGCCCGATCGACAGGGCGGATGGCTACACCTTC. Its translation: CASSPIDRADGYTF.

This chain joins TRBV19 and TRBJ2-1; tentative D call: TRBD1 (6 bases). The CDR3 is made up of 15 amino acids. From germline, CDR1 is LNHDA and CDR2 SQIVND (reference sequence). The ends were cut back, 5 bases at V and 0 bases at J, with 11 bases in the middle. The CDR3 DNA is TGTGCCAGTAGTTTCACAGGGAACTCCTACAATGAGCAGTTCTTC. It is translated as CASSFTGNSYNEQFF.

This chain joins TRBV6-5 and TRBJ1-1; D may be TRBD1 (5 bases). The CDR3 is 15 residues long. The V gene's germline CDR1 is MNHEY and CDR2 SVGAGI. Trimming pared 0 bases from V and 4 bases from J, leaving 12 bases between. DNA for the CDR3: TGTGCCAGCAGTTACTCGTTGGGGGGTTCCACTGAAGCTTTCTTT. Amino acids: CASSYSLGGSTEAFF.

V and J are TRBV7-2 and TRBJ1-5; 11 bases line up with TRBD1. V lost 5 bases and J lost 2; bases outside the gene matches: 8. This CDR3 spans 17 amino acids. In germline, CDR1 is SGHTA, CDR2 FQGNSA. The CDR3: CASSGGTGGWGNQPQHF. The CDR3 coding sequence is TGTGCCAGCAGCGGAGGGACAGGGGGTTGGGGCAATCAGCCCCAGCATTTT.